The present entry profiles one T cell receptor (beta chain) with its context. Sequencing was performed with immunoSEQ multiplex PCR; in TCRdb, only in-frame clones are kept and a portion is missing. The repertoire consists of approximately 88,000 clones, with just over 90% occurring once and the leading ten covering about 5.2%. These data come from a study of T cell responses to AZD1222 COVID-19 vaccine. V lost 2 bases and J 4 bases, leaving 16 bases between the germline ends. CDR3 length equals 15 residues. The germline gives CDR1 SGHRS, CDR2 YFSETQ. This clonotype was obtained from an adult in good health. The sample in question was peripheral blood, obtained on day 0 of AZD1222 vaccination. The chain links TRBV5-1 to TRBJ2-7; a possible D gene is TRBD2 (5 bases). The CDR3 DNA follows: TGCGCCAGCAGCTTTGGTGCGGTGGCGGGTTACGAGCAGTACTTC. Encoded protein: CASSFGAVAGYEQYF.